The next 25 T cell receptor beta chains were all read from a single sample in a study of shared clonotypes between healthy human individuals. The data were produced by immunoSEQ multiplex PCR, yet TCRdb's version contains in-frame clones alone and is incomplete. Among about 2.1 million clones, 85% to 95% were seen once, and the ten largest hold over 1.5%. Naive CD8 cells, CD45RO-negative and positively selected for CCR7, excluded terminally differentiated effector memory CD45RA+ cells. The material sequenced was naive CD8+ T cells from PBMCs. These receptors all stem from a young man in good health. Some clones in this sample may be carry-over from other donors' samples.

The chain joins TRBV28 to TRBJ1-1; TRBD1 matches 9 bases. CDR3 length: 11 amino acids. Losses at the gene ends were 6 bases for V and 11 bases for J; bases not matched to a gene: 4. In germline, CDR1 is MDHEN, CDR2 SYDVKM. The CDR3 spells CASRDRGWAFF. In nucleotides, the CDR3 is TGTGCCAGCAGGGACAGGGGATGGGCTTTCTTT.

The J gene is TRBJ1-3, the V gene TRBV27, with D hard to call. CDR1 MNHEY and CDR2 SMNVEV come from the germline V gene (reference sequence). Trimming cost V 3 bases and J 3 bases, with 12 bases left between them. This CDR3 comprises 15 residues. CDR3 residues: CASSLTRNLGNTIYF. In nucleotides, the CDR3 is TGTGCCAGCAGTTTGACCCGGAATCTTGGAAACACCATATATTTT.

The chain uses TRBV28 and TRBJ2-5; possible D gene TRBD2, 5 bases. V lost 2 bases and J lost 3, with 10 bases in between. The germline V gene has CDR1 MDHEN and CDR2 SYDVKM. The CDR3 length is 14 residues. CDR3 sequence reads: CASSLRGYEETQYF. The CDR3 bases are TGTGCCAGCAGTTTAAGAGGGTATGAAGAGACCCAGTACTTC.

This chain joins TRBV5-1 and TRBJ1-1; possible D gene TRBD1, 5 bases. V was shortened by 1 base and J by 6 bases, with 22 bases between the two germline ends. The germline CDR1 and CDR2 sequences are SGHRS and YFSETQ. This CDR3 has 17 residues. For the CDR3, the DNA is TGCGCCAGCAGCTTGCTCGGCAGGGTGAGTGGGGCGGCTGAAGCTTTCTTT. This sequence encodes CASSLLGRVSGAAEAFF. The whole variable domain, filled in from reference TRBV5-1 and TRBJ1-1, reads KAGVTQTPRYLIKTRGQQVTLSCSPISGHRSVSWYQQTPGQGLQFLFEYFSETQRNKGNFPGRFSGRQFSNSRSEMNVSTLELGDSALYLCASSLLGRVSGAAEAFFGQGTRLTVV.

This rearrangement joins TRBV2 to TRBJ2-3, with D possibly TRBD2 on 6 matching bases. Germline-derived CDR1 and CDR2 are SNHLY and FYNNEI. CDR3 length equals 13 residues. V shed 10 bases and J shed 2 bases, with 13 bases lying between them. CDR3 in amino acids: CAKWDSSTDTQYF. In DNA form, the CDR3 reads TGTGCCAAGTGGGACTCTTCCACAGATACGCAGTATTTT.

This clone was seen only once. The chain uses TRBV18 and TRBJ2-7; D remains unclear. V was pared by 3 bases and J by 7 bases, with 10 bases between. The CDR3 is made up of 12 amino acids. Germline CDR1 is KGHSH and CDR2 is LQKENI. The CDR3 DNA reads TGTGCCAGCTCACCTAGAAGAGCAGAGCAGTACTTC. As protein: CASSPRRAEQYF.

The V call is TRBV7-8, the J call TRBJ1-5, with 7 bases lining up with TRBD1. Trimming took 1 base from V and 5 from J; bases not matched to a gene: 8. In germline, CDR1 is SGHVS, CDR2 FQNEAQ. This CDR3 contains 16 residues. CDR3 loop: CASSLVTGVLHQPQHF. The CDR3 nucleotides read TGTGCCAGCAGCTTAGTTACAGGGGTCCTCCATCAGCCCCAGCATTTT.

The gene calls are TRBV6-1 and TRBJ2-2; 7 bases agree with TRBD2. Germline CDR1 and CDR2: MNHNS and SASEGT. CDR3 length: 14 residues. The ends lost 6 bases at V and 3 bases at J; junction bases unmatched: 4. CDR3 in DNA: TGTGCCAGCAGCCTAGCGGCGTACACCGGGGAGCTGTTTTTT. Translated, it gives CASSLAAYTGELFF.

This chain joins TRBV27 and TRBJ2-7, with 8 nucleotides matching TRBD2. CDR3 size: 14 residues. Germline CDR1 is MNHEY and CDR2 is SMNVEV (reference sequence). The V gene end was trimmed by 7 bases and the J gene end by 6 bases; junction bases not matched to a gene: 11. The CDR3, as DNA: TGTGCCAGCACCATCGGGGGGGGATCGGCCGAGCAGTACTTC. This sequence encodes CASTIGGGSAEQYF.

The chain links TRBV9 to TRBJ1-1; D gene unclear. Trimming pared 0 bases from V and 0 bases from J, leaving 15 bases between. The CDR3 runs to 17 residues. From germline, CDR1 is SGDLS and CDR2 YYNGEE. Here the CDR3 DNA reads TGTGCCAGCAGCGTAGGAGTCAGAGATAAAATGAACACTGAAGCTTTCTTT. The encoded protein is CASSVGVRDKMNTEAFF. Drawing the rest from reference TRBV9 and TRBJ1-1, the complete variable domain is DSGVTQTPKHLITATGQRVTLRCSPRSGDLSVYWYQQSLDQGLQFLIQYYNGEERAKGNILERFSAQQFPDLHSELNLSSLELGDSALYFCASSVGVRDKMNTEAFFGQGTRLTVV.

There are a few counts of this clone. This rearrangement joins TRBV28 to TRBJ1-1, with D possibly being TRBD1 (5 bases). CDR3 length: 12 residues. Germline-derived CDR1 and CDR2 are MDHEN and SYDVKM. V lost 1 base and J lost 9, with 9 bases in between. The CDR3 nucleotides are TGTGCCAGCAGTTTATTCCCAGGGCAAGCTTTCTTT. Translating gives CASSLFPGQAFF.

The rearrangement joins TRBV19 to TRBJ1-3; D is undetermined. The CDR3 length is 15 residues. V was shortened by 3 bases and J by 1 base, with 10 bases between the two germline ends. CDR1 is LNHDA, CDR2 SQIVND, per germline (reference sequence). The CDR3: CASSIFPSSGNTIYF. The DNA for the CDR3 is TGTGCCAGTAGTATCTTTCCGAGTTCTGGAAACACCATATATTTT.

The CDR3: CASSWTGVITGELFF. CDR3 coding DNA: TGTGCCAGCAGCTGGACAGGGGTGATAACCGGGGAGCTGTTTTTT. The chain joins TRBV11-3 to TRBJ2-2, with 9 bases that match TRBD1. The V and J ends lost 4 bases and 5 bases, in that order; junction bases with no gene match: 5. The CDR3 runs 15 residues. Germline V gene lookup returns CDR1 SGHNT and CDR2 YENEEA.

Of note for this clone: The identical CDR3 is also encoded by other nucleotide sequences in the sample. Here the CDR3 reads CASSLGTGSYEQYF. In DNA form, the CDR3 reads TGTGCCAGCAGCTTAGGGACAGGGTCGTACGAGCAGTACTTC. The rearrangement links TRBV7-9 to TRBJ2-7; TRBD1 aligns across 8 bases. Trimming cost V 1 base and J 4 bases; bases outside gene matches: 3. The length of the CDR3 is 14 residues. Germline-derived CDR1 and CDR2 are SEHNR and FQNEAQ (reference sequence).

In DNA form, the CDR3 reads TGTGCCAGCAGCTTATCCTCTGGACAGGGTGATTTCTCCGAGCAGTACTTC. As protein: CASSLSSGQGDFSEQYF. V gene TRBV7-3 combines with J gene TRBJ2-7; 8 positions agree with TRBD1. Germline values: CDR1 SGHTA, CDR2 FQGTGA. The CDR3 is 17 amino acids. V trimming: 2 bases; J trimming: 6 bases; junction bases outside the gene matches: 15.

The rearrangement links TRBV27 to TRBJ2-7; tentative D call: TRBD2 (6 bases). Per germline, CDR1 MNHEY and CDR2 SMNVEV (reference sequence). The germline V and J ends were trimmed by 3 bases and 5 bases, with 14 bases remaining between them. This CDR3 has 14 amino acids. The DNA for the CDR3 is TGTGCCAGCAGTTTGTGGGGGTGGGGGGACGAGCAGTACTTC. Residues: CASSLWGWGDEQYF.

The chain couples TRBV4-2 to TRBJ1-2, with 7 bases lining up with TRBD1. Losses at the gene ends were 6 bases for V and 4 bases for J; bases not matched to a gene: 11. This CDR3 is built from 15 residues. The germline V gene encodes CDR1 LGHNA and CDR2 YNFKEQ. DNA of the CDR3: TGTGCCAGCAGAAGACCCGGGACAGACCTCTATGGCTACACCTTC. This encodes CASRRPGTDLYGYTF.

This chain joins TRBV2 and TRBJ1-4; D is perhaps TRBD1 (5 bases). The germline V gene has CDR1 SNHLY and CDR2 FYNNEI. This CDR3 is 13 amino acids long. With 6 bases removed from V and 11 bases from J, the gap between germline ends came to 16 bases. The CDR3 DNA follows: TGTGCCAGCAGGGGGCCCGGCGAGGTCAAACTGTTTTTT. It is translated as CASRGPGEVKLFF.

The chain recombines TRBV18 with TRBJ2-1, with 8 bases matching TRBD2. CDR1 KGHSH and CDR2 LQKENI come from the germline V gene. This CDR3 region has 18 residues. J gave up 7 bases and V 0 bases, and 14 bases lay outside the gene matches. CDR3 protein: CASSPPVIAGLFGNEQFF. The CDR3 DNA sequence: TGTGCCAGCTCACCACCGGTGATAGCGGGGTTGTTTGGTAATGAGCAGTTCTTC.

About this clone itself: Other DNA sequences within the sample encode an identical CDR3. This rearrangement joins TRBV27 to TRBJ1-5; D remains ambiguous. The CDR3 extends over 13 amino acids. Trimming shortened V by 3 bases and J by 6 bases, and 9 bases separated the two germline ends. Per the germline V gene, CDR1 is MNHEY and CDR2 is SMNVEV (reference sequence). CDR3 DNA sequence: TGTGCCAGCAGTTTTCGGGGTGCTCAGCCCCAGCATTTT. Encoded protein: CASSFRGAQPQHF.

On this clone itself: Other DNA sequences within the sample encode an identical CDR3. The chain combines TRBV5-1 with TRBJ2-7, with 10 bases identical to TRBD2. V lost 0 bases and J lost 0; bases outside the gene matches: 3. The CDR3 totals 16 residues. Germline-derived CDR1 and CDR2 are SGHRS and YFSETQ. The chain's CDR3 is CASSLARTSGSYEQYF. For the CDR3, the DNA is TGCGCCAGCAGCTTGGCTCGGACTAGCGGCTCCTACGAGCAGTACTTC. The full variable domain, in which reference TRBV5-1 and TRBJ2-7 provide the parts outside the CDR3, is KAGVTQTPRYLIKTRGQQVTLSCSPISGHRSVSWYQQTPGQGLQFLFEYFSETQRNKGNFPGRFSGRQFSNSRSEMNVSTLELGDSALYLCASSLARTSGSYEQYFGPGTRLTVT.

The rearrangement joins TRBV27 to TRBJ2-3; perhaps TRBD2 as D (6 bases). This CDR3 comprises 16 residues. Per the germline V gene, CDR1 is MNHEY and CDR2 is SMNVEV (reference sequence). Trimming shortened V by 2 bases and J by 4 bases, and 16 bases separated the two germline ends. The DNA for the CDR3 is TGTGCCAGCAGTTTAGTAGGCGGGACCACTCCAGATACGCAGTATTTT. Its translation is CASSLVGGTTPDTQYF.

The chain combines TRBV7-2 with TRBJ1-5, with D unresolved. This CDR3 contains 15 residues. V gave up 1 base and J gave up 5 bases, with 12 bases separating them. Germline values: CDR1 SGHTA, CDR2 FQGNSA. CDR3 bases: TGTGCCAGCAGCTTAGGGAGACATGGGGATCAGCCCCAGCATTTT. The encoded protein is CASSLGRHGDQPQHF. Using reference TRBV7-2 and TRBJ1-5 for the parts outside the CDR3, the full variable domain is GAGVSQSPSNKVTEKGKDVELRCDPISGHTALYWYRQSLGQGLEFLIYFQGNSAPDKSGLPSDRFSAERTGGSVSTLTIQRTQQEDSAVYLCASSLGRHGDQPQHFGDGTRLSIL.

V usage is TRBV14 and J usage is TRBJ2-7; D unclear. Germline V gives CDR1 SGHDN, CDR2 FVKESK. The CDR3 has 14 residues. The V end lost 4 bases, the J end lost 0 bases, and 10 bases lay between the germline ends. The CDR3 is CASSPVVDSYEQYF. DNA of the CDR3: TGTGCCAGCAGCCCCGTGGTCGACTCCTACGAGCAGTACTTC.

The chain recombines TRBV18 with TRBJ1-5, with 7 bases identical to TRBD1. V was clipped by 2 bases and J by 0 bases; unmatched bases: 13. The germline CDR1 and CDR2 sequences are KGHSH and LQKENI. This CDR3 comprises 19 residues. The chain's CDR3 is CASSPSRDSSFYSNQPQHF. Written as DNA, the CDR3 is TGTGCCAGCTCACCAAGCCGGGACAGCAGCTTCTATAGCAATCAGCCCCAGCATTTT.